These 32 T cell receptor beta chains were sequenced from one sample in a study of T cell repertoires in cytomegalovirus infection. TCRdb fed the reads into MiXCR, producing one record per CDR3 protein. The data show roughly 81,000 distinct CDR3 sequences, with approximately 3.7% seen just once and approximately 4.3% held by the top ten. The sequenced material came from PBMCs. Source of these receptors: a human donor in good health (CMV status not recorded). Some clones in this sample may be carry-over from other donors' samples.

This clonotype was recorded at least ten times. The chain has TRBV6-5 and TRBJ2-4; D is undetermined. Trimming cost V 4 bases and J 0 bases, with 19 bases left between them. This CDR3 spans 18 amino acids. Per germline, CDR1 MNHEY and CDR2 SVGAGI. CDR3 in DNA: TGTGCCAGCAGTTCCCCAACCCGGGTTACATCAGCCAAAAACATTCAGTACTTC. Translated, it gives CASSSPTRVTSAKNIQYF.

This clonotype was recorded at least ten times. This chain connects TRBV7-8 to TRBJ1-6; TRBD1 might be the D (5 bases). CDR3 length: 14 residues. The V and J ends lost 2 bases and 10 bases respectively, with 12 bases between them. CDR1 SGHVS and CDR2 FQNEAQ come from the germline V gene. CDR3 protein: CASSLSQGESPLHF. The CDR3 nucleotides are TGTGCCAGCAGCTTAAGCCAGGGAGAATCACCCCTCCACTTT.

This clonotype has at least ten counts. The rearrangement joins TRBV29-1 to TRBJ2-7, with 10 bases identical to TRBD1. CDR3 length: 12 residues. CDR1 and CDR2 from the germline V gene are SQVTM and ANQGSEA. V dropped 7 bases and J dropped 2; count of bases not matched to a gene: 2. The CDR3 is CSAGQGAYEQYF. CDR3 sequence (DNA): TGCAGCGCTGGACAGGGGGCCTACGAGCAGTACTTC.

This clonotype was observed at least ten times. This chain joins TRBV7-9 and TRBJ2-1; D is unclear. The CDR3 runs 13 residues. The germline V gene has CDR1 SEHNR and CDR2 FQNEAQ (reference sequence). V was trimmed by 5 bases and J by 2 bases, leaving 7 bases between them. CDR3 bases: TGTGCCAGCAGCCTTCGGACCTACAATGAGCAGTTCTTC. This codes for CASSLRTYNEQFF.

This clonotype has a count of ten or more. The gene calls are TRBV7-2 and TRBJ1-5; no firm D call. The CDR3 runs to 15 residues. Germline CDR1 reads SGHTA; CDR2 reads FQGNSA. The V and J ends lost 2 bases and 2 bases respectively, with 10 bases between them. In DNA form, the CDR3 reads TGTGCCAGCAGCTTATTTTCCGGGGGCAATCAGCCCCAGCATTTT. It translates to CASSLFSGGNQPQHF.

This clonotype has a count of ten or more. This chain uses TRBV7-2 with TRBJ2-7; D possibly corresponds to TRBD1 (6 bases). The germline V gene has CDR1 SGHTA and CDR2 FQGNSA. V lost 5 bases to trimming and J lost 6 bases, with 14 bases between them. CDR3 length equals 13 residues. The CDR3 protein is CASSRTGNGEQYF. The CDR3 nucleotides are TGTGCCAGCAGCCGCACAGGGAATGGCGAGCAGTACTTC.

The chain carries TRBV28 and TRBJ1-5, with a weak D call TRBD1 (5 bases). This CDR3 is 16 amino acids long. V was clipped by 4 bases and J by 0 bases, with 13 bases between them. Germline V gives CDR1 MDHEN, CDR2 SYDVKM. CDR3 region: CASSSVGGYSNQPQHF. CDR3 bases: TGTGCCAGCAGTTCGGTTGGGGGGTATAGCAATCAGCCCCAGCATTTT. Variable domain in full (rest from reference TRBV28 and TRBJ1-5): DVKVTQSSRYLVKRTGEKVFLECVQDMDHENMFWYRQDPGLGLRLIYFSYDVKMKEKGDIPEGYSVSREKKERFSLILESASTNQTSMYLCASSSVGGYSNQPQHFGDGTRLSIL.

The table lists this clonotype with many counts. The chain has TRBV4-2 and TRBJ2-1, with 10 bases identical to TRBD2. The germline V gene encodes CDR1 LGHNA and CDR2 YNFKEQ. CDR3 length equals 18 residues. V shed 4 bases and J 0 bases; nucleotides not matched to a gene: 9. As DNA, the CDR3 is TGTGCCAGCAGCCCCTGGATAGCGGGGGGCGTCTCCTACAATGAGCAGTTCTTC. The encoded protein is CASSPWIAGGVSYNEQFF.

This clonotype was recorded at least ten times. The chain uses TRBV4-2 and TRBJ1-1; 8 bases are a match to TRBD1. CDR1 is LGHNA, CDR2 YNFKEQ, per germline. CDR3 length: 15 amino acids. V lost 4 bases, J lost 1 base, and 5 bases stayed unmatched. The CDR3 DNA follows: TGTGCCAGCAGCCCGGGGACAGGATCGAACACTGAAGCTTTCTTT. It is translated as CASSPGTGSNTEAFF.

The J gene is TRBJ1-2, the V gene TRBV7-9, with D perhaps matching TRBD1 (5 bases). The ends were cut back, 5 bases at V and 4 bases at J, with 11 bases in the middle. This CDR3 region has 13 residues. Germline V gene lookup returns CDR1 SEHNR and CDR2 FQNEAQ (reference sequence). CDR3 nucleotides: TGTGCCAGCAGCCGGGACGGACTCTATGGCTACACCTTC. Translation gives CASSRDGLYGYTF.

This clonotype showed up many times. The V and J genes are TRBV24-1 and TRBJ2-1, with no clear D. The length of the CDR3 is 12 residues. The germline CDR1 and CDR2 sequences are KGHDR and SFDVKD. V dropped 4 bases and J dropped 8 bases, with 8 bases sitting between them. In DNA form, the CDR3 reads TGTGCCACCAGTGACCTTATCCATGAGCAGTTCTTC. The encoded protein is CATSDLIHEQFF.

Many counts were recorded for this clonotype. The chain couples TRBV28 to TRBJ2-7; TRBD1 might be the D (6 bases). V lost 4 bases, J lost 0 bases, and 10 bases lay in between. This CDR3 spans 14 amino acids. Germline CDR1 is MDHEN and CDR2 is SYDVKM. This CDR3 reads CASSSQDSSYEQYF. CDR3 DNA: TGTGCCAGCAGTTCCCAGGACAGCTCCTACGAGCAGTACTTC. The entire variable domain, with the rest obtained from reference TRBV28 and TRBJ2-7, is as follows: DVKVTQSSRYLVKRTGEKVFLECVQDMDHENMFWYRQDPGLGLRLIYFSYDVKMKEKGDIPEGYSVSREKKERFSLILESASTNQTSMYLCASSSQDSSYEQYFGPGTRLTVT.

This clonotype was observed at least ten times. The rearrangement links TRBV7-2 to TRBJ2-4; TRBD2 matches 8 bases. The CDR3 consists of 14 residues. The germline gives CDR1 SGHTA, CDR2 FQGNSA. J lost 4 bases, V lost 5 bases, and 4 bases had no gene match. CDR3 sequence reads: CASSPVAGKNIQYF. CDR3 coding DNA: TGTGCCAGCAGCCCAGTAGCGGGGAAAAACATTCAGTACTTC.

In regard to this clonotype: Being one base from a much bigger clone, this may be a read error. The chain uses TRBV20-1 and TRBJ1-2, with unresolved D. Germline CDR1 reads DFQATT; CDR2 reads SNEGSKA (reference sequence). The length of the CDR3 is 11 residues. The CDR3 sequence is CSAKHPAGYNF. The CDR3 DNA reads as TGCAGTGCTAAACATCCTGCTGGCTACAACTTC.

Many counts were recorded for this clonotype. The chain recombines TRBV5-1 with TRBJ2-3, with 7 bases matching TRBD1. The length of the CDR3 is 15 residues. V was clipped by 4 bases and J by 8 bases; unmatched bases: 13. Germline loops: CDR1 SGHRS, CDR2 YFSETQ. The CDR3 sequence is CASSPGRGRVGTQYF. CDR3 sequence (DNA): TGCGCCAGCAGCCCGGGAAGGGGGCGCGTGGGTACGCAGTATTTT.

This clonotype was seen repeatedly, ten times or more. The chain recombines TRBV7-2 with TRBJ2-1, with D tentatively TRBD2 (5 bases). The V gene lost 2 bases and the J gene lost 5 bases, with 10 bases spanning the gap. Germline values: CDR1 SGHTA, CDR2 FQGNSA. The CDR3 spans 14 residues. In DNA form, the CDR3 reads TGTGCCAGCAGCTTAACGGGGAACAACAATGAGCAGTTCTTC. Protein: CASSLTGNNNEQFF.

This clonotype was detected many times. The chain couples TRBV7-7 to TRBJ2-3, with 7 positions matching TRBD1. Trimming at V came to 3 bases and at J to 1 base, leaving 4 bases not matched to a gene. The CDR3 is 15 residues long. Germline loops: CDR1 SSHAT, CDR2 FNYEAQ (reference sequence). The CDR3 bases are TGTGCCAGCAGCTTCAGAACAGGGGGCACAGATACGCAGTATTTT. Its translation: CASSFRTGGTDTQYF.

This clonotype was recorded at least ten times. The chain recombines TRBV6-2 or TRBV6-3 with TRBJ1-4, with 7 bases fitting TRBD1. The V segment lost 6 bases and the J segment 5 bases; nucleotides outside the gene matches: 6. Germline CDR1 MNHEY, CDR2 SVGEGT. The CDR3 length is 14 residues. The CDR3 sequence is CASSRTGRNEKLFF. CDR3 DNA: TGTGCCAGCAGCCGGACAGGCCGGAATGAAAAACTGTTTTTT.

This clonotype has ten or more counts. The chain joins TRBV6-2 or TRBV6-3 to TRBJ1-6; 10 bases agree with TRBD1. This CDR3 is built from 15 residues. CDR1 and CDR2 (germline): MNHEY, SVGEGT. The V and J ends lost 5 bases and 10 bases, in that order; junction bases with no gene match: 8. The CDR3 loop is CASSLMGQGTSPLHF. The CDR3 DNA follows: TGTGCCAGCAGTCTTATGGGACAGGGGACCTCACCCCTCCACTTT.

This clonotype was detected ten times or more. The chain carries TRBV5-1 and TRBJ1-2; 7 positions match TRBD1. The CDR3 is 13 amino acids. After removal of 4 bases from V and 6 bases from J, the junction contained 6 bases not matched to a gene. CDR1 is SGHRS and CDR2 is YFSETQ in the germline V gene. CDR3 bases: TGCGCCAGCAGCCGACAGGGAGGCCATGGCTACACCTTC. Translating gives CASSRQGGHGYTF.

About this clonotype itself: This may be a read error: a much more frequent sequence differs by one nucleotide. This chain links TRBV19 with TRBJ2-1; D remains ambiguous. From germline, CDR1 is LNHDA and CDR2 SQIVND (reference sequence). The CDR3 consists of 13 residues. The CDR3 spells CASSFNSCNEQFF. The DNA of the CDR3 is TGTGCCAGTAGTTTTAACTCCTGCAATGAGCAGTTCTTC.

This clonotype has at least ten counts. The V call is TRBV7-2, the J call TRBJ1-5; no definite D call. From germline, CDR1 is SGHTA and CDR2 FQGNSA. Deletions cut 2 bases from V and 5 bases from J, with 10 bases between. CDR3 length equals 14 residues. The CDR3 coding sequence is TGTGCCAGCAGCTTACACGGGATAGATCAGCCCCAGCATTTT. Translating gives CASSLHGIDQPQHF.

This clonotype was detected many times. The chain has TRBV27 and TRBJ1-5, with TRBD1 matching 8 bases. Germline V gene sequence: CDR1 MNHEY, CDR2 SMNVEV (reference sequence). The CDR3 contains 17 residues. The J segment lost 0 bases and the V segment lost 6 bases, leaving 10 bases of the junction unmatched. The CDR3 sequence: CASSRAGTGHSNQPQHF. The DNA of the CDR3 is TGTGCCAGCAGCCGGGCGGGGACAGGACATAGCAATCAGCCCCAGCATTTT.

This clonotype has a count of ten or more. Sequence at one end of the junction differs from germline and may be a read error. This chain connects TRBV15 to TRBJ1-6; no definite D call. Germline V gene sequence: CDR1 LNHNV, CDR2 YYDKDF (reference sequence). The CDR3 is 17 residues long. This CDR3 reads CATSRDSWPRDNSPLHF. CDR3 DNA: TGTGCCACCAGCAGAGATTCTTGGCCGCGGGATAACTCACCCCTCCACTTT.

This clonotype was found many times. V usage is TRBV2 and J usage is TRBJ2-7, with 11 bases lining up with TRBD2. The J segment lost 4 bases and the V segment lost 5 bases, leaving 10 bases of the junction unmatched. The CDR3 is made up of 16 amino acids. CDR1 is SNHLY and CDR2 is FYNNEI in the germline V gene. Written as DNA, the CDR3 is TGTGCCAGCAGTCTACGTAGACTAGCGGGGATTTACGAGCAGTACTTC. Residues: CASSLRRLAGIYEQYF.

The sample holds many counts of this clonotype. The V gene is TRBV12-3 or TRBV12-4, the J gene TRBJ1-1; TRBD1 matches 8 bases. Germline trimming cut 5 bases from V and 4 bases from J; bases unmatched to any gene: 3. This CDR3 region has 13 residues. CDR3 bases: TGTGCCAGCAGTAAACAGGGGGGCACTGAAGCTTTCTTT. It yields the protein CASSKQGGTEAFF.

This clonotype was observed many times. The chain recombines TRBV7-2 with TRBJ2-1; D possibly corresponds to TRBD1 (6 bases). Germline CDR1 SGHTA, CDR2 FQGNSA. Trimming took 5 bases from V and 4 from J, leaving 15 bases between them. This CDR3 spans 15 amino acids. Here the CDR3 DNA reads TGTGCCAGCAGCACCCAGGGGCCTGGGTACAATGAGCAGTTCTTC. Its protein product is CASSTQGPGYNEQFF.

This clonotype was counted at least ten times. The chain carries TRBV6-1 and TRBJ2-3, with TRBD2 identical over 8 bases. CDR1 and CDR2 (germline): MNHNS, SASEGT. V shed 8 bases, J shed 4 bases, and the junction held 11 bases outside the gene matches. The CDR3 is 15 residues long. The CDR3 sequence is CASRVYAGGPDTQYF. The CDR3 coding sequence is TGTGCCAGCCGGGTTTATGCGGGGGGCCCAGATACGCAGTATTTT.

This clonotype was seen at least ten times. DNA for the CDR3: TGTGCCAGCACCAACCGGGACAGGGTCAATGAGCAGTTCTTC. The encoded protein is CASTNRDRVNEQFF. The chain couples TRBV6-2 or TRBV6-3 to TRBJ2-1, with 9 bases fitting TRBD1. Germline V gene lookup returns CDR1 MNHEY and CDR2 SVGEGT. V lost 7 bases, J lost 6 bases, and 7 bases stayed unmatched. There are 14 residues in the CDR3.

This clonotype has a count of ten or more. The chain carries TRBV6-4 and TRBJ2-3; D might be TRBD2 (5 bases). The CDR3 contains 14 residues. The germline V gene encodes CDR1 MRHNA and CDR2 SNTAGT. V was clipped by 4 bases and J by 6 bases, with 14 bases between them. CDR3 nucleotide sequence: TGTGCCAGCAGTGGTACCGGGGAAGGGGATACGCAGTATTTT. It yields the protein CASSGTGEGDTQYF.

Many counts were recorded for this clonotype. This chain links TRBV27 with TRBJ1-1; TRBD1 aligns across 8 bases. Looked up from germline, CDR1 is MNHEY and CDR2 is SMNVEV (reference sequence). V shed 4 bases and J 3 bases; nucleotides not matched to a gene: 7. This CDR3 contains 15 residues. Here the CDR3 DNA reads TGTGCCAGCAGTTCATCAACCAGGGGGCACACTGAAGCTTTCTTT. This translates into CASSSSTRGHTEAFF.

At least ten counts were recorded for this clonotype. The CDR3 sequence is CASSLSLQETQYF. CDR3 in DNA: TGTGCCAGCAGCTTATCCCTGCAAGAGACCCAGTACTTC. The chain employs TRBV7-2 and TRBJ2-5; D ambiguous. Trimming removed 2 bases at V and 2 bases at J, with 6 bases between. Germline values: CDR1 SGHTA, CDR2 FQGNSA. The CDR3 is 13 amino acids.